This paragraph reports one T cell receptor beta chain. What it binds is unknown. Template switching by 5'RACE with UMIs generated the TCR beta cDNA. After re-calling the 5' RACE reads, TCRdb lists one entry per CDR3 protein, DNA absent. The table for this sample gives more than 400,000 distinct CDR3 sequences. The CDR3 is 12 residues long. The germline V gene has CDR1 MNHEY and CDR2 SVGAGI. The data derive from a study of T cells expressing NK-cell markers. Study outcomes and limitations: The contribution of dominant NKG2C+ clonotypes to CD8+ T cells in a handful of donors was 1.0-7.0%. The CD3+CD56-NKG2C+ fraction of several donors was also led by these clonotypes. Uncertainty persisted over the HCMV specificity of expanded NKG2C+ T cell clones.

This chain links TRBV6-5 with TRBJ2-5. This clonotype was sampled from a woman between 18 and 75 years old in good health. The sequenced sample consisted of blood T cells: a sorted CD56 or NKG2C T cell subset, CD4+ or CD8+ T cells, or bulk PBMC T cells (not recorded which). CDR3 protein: CASRLSQETQYF.